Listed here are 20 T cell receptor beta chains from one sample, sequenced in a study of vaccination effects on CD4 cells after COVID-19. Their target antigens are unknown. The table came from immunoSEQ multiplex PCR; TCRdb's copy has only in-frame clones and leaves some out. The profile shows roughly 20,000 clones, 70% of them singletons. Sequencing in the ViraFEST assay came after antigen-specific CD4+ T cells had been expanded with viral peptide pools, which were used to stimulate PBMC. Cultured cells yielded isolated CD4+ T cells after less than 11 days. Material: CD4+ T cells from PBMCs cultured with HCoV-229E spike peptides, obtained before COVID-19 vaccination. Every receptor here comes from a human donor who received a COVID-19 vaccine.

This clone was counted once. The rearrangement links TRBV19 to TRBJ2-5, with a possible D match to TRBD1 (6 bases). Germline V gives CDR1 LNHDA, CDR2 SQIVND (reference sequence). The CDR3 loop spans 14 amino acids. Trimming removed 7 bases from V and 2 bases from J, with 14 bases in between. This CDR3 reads CASNSGQLQETQYF. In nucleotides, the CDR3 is TGTGCCAGTAATTCAGGACAGCTACAAGAGACCCAGTACTTC.

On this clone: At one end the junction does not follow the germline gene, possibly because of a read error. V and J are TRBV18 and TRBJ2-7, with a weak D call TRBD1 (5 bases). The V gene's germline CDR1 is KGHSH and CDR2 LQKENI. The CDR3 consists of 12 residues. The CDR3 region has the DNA TGTGCCAGCTCACCACCAGGGGCTTACCTGCTCTTC. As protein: CASSPPGAYLLF.

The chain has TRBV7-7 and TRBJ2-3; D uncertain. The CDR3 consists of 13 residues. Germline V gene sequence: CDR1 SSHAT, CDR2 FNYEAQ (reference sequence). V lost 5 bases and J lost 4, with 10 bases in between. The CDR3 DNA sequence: TGTGCCAGCAGCCCACCAAGCTCAGATACGCAGTATTTT. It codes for CASSPPSSDTQYF. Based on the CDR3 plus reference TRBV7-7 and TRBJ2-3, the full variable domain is GAGVSQSPRYKVTKRGQDVTLRCDPISSHATLYWYQQALGQGPEFLTYFNYEAQPDKSGLPSDRFSAERPEGSISTLTIQRTEQRDSAMYRCASSPPSSDTQYFGPGTRLTVL.

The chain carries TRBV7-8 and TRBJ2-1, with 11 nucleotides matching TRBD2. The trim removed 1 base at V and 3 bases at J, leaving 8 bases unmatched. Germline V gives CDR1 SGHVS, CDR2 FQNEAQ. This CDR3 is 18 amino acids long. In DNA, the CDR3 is TGTGCCAGCAGCTTAGGGGTAGCGGGGGGGCCTTTCTACAATGAGCAGTTCTTC. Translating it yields CASSLGVAGGPFYNEQFF.

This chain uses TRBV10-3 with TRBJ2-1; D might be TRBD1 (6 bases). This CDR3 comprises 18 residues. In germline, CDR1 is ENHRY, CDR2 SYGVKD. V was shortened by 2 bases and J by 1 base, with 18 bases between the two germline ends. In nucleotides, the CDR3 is TGTGCCATCAGTGAGAATCCCCGGGACACGATTTCCTACAATGAGCAGTTCTTC. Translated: CAISENPRDTISYNEQFF.

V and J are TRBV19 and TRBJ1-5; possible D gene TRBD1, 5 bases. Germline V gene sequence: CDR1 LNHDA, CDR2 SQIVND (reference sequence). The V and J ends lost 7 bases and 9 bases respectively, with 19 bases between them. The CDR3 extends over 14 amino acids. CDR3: CASKPPFQGTPQHF. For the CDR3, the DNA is TGTGCCAGTAAGCCCCCCTTCCAGGGAACGCCCCAGCATTTT.

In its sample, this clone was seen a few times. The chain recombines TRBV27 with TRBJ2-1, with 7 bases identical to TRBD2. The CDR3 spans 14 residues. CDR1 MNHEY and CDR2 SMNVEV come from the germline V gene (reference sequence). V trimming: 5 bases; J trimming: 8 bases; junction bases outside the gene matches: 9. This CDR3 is CASSLTGRAHEQFF. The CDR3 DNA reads TGTGCCAGCAGTCTCACGGGGAGGGCACATGAGCAGTTCTTC.

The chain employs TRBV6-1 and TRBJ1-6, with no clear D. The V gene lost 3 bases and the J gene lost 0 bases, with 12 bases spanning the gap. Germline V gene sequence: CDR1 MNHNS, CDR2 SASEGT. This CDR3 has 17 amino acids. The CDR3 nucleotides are TGTGCCAGCAGTGAGTTTGGGCCGAGCTCCTATAATTCACCCCTCCACTTT. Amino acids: CASSEFGPSSYNSPLHF.

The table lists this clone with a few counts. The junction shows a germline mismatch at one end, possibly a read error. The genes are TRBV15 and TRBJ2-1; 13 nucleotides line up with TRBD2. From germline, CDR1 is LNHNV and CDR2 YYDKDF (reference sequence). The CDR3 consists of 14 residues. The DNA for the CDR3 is TGTGCCACCAGCACTCGGACTAGCGGGAGAGTTTTGCTCTTC. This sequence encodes CATSTRTSGRVLLF.

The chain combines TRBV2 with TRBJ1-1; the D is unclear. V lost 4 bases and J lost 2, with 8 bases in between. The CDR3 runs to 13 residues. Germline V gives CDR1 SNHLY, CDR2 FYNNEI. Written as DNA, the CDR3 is TGTGCCAGCAGTGGAGGGATAAACACTGAAGCTTTCTTT. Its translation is CASSGGINTEAFF.

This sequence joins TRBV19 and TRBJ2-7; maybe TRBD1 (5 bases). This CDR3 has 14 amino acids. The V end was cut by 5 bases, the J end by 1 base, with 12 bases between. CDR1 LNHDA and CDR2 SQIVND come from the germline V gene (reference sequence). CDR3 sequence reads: CASSPLQGSYEQYF. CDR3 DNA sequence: TGTGCCAGTAGTCCTCTCCAGGGATCCTACGAGCAGTACTTC.

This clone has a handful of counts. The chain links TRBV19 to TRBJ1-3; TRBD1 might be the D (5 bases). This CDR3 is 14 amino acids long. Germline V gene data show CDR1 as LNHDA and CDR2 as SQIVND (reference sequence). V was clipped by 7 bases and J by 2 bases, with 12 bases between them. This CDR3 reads CASNRGEAGNTIYF. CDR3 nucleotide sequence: TGTGCCAGTAATCGGGGGGAAGCTGGAAACACCATATATTTT.

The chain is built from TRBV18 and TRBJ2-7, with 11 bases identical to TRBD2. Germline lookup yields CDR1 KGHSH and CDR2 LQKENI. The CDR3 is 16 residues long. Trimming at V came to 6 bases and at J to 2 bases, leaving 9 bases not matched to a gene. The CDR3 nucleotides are TGTGCCAGCTCCCGATCGACTAGCGGGGTTCCCTACGAGCAGTACTTC. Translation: CASSRSTSGVPYEQYF.

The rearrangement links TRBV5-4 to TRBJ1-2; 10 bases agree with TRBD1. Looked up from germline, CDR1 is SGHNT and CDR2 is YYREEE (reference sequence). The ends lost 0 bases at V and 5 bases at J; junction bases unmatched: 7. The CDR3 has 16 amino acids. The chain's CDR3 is CASSLDYGTGVYGYTF. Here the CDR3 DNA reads TGTGCCAGCAGCTTGGATTACGGGACAGGGGTTTATGGCTACACCTTC. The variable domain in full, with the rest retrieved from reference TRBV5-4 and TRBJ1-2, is ETGVTQSPTHLIKTRGQQVTLRCSSQSGHNTVSWYQQALGQGPQFIFQYYREEENGRGNFPPRFSGLQFPNYSSELNVNALELDDSALYLCASSLDYGTGVYGYTFGSGTRLTVV.

As DNA, the CDR3 is TGTGCCAGCAGTGTCGGGACAGGTGGAAGCTCCTACGAGCAGTACTTC. It is translated as CASSVGTGGSSYEQYF. The chain employs TRBV27 and TRBJ2-7, with 8 bases lining up with TRBD1. The CDR3 totals 16 residues. Germline lookup yields CDR1 MNHEY and CDR2 SMNVEV (reference sequence). Trimming removed 5 bases from V and 0 bases from J; junction bases left unmatched: 9.

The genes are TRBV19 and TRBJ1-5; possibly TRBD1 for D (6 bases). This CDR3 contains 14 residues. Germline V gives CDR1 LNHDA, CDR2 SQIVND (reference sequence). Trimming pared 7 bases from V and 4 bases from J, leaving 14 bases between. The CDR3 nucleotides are TGTGCCAGTAATTGGGGGCCGGGGAATCAGCCCCAGCATTTT. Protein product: CASNWGPGNQPQHF.

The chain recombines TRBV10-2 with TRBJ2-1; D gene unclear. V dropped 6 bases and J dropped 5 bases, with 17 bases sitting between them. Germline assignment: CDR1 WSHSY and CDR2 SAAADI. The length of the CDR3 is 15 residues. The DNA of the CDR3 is TGCGCCAGCAGCCAAGACTGGACGTACAACAATGAGCAGTTCTTC. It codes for CASSQDWTYNNEQFF.

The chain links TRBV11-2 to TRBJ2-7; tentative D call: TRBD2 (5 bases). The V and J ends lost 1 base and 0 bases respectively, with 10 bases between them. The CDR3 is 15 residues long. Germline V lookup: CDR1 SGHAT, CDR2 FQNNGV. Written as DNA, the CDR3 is TGTGCCAGCAGCTTAGTGATTGGGAGCTCCTACGAGCAGTACTTC. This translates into CASSLVIGSSYEQYF.

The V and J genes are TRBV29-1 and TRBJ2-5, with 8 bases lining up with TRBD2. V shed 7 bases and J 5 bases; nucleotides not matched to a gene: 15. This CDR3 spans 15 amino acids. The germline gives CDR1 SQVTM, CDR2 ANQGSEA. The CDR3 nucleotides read TGCAGCGCAAGAAAAAACCTAGCGGGCGGGGAGACCCAGTACTTC. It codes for CSARKNLAGGETQYF.

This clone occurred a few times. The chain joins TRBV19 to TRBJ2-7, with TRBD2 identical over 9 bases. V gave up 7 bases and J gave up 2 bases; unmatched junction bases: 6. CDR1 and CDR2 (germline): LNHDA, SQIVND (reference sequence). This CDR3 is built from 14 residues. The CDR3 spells CASTPAGGTYEQYF. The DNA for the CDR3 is TGTGCCAGTACTCCTGCGGGGGGGACCTACGAGCAGTACTTC.